Presented here are 3 T cell receptor beta chains from one specimen sequenced in a study of blood T cell repertoires in COVID-19. TCRdb's table, derived via immunoSEQ multiplex PCR, lists solely in-frame clones and lacks some. The data show hundreds of thousands of clones, over 80% seen once. Input material: peripheral blood. These receptors all stem from a woman between 18 and 30 years old with acute or convalescent COVID-19.

The chain employs TRBV3-1 (or the pseudogene TRBV3-2) and TRBJ2-7; 11 nucleotides line up with TRBD1. Germline loops: CDR1 LGHDT, CDR2 YNNKEL (reference sequence). The CDR3 is made up of 16 amino acids. The junction had 6 bases not matched to a gene; V was cut back by 4 bases and J by 1 base. The CDR3 loop is CASSPGQGAYSYEQYF. CDR3 coding DNA: TGTGCCAGCAGCCCTGGACAGGGGGCGTATTCCTACGAGCAGTACTTC.

The chain is built from TRBV9 and TRBJ2-2, with 8 bases fitting TRBD1. From germline, CDR1 is SGDLS and CDR2 YYNGEE. Germline trimming cut 4 bases from V and 3 bases from J; bases unmatched to any gene: 11. This CDR3 is built from 17 residues. The CDR3 nucleotides are TGTGCCAGCAGCCCAGGACAGGGTACCTTGGACACCGGGGAGCTGTTTTTT. Its translation: CASSPGQGTLDTGELFF. Full variable domain (rest looked up from reference TRBV9 and TRBJ2-2): DSGVTQTPKHLITATGQRVTLRCSPRSGDLSVYWYQQSLDQGLQFLIQYYNGEERAKGNILERFSAQQFPDLHSELNLSSLELGDSALYFCASSPGQGTLDTGELFFGEGSRLTVL.

This clone was detected a few times. The genes are TRBV5-1 and TRBJ2-4, with D possibly matching TRBD2 (6 bases). The CDR3 contains 17 residues. The V end lost 3 bases, the J end lost 1 base, and 17 bases lay between the germline ends. CDR1 SGHRS and CDR2 YFSETQ come from the germline V gene. The CDR3 loop is CASSSGSLDRAKNIQYF. In DNA, the CDR3 is TGCGCCAGCAGCTCCGGGAGCCTTGATAGGGCCAAAAACATTCAGTACTTC.